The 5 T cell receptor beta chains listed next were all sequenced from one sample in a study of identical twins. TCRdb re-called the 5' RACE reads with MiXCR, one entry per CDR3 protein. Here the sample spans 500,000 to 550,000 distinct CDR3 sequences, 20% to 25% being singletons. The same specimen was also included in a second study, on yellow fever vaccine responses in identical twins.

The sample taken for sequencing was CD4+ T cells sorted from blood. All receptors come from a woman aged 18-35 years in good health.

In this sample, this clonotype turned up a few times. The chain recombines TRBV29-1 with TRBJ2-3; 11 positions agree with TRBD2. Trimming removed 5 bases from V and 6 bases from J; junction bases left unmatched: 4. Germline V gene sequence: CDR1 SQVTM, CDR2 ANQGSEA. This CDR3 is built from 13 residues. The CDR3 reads CSVRTSGLDTQYF. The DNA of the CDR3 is TGCAGCGTTAGGACTAGCGGGCTGGATACGCAGTATTTT.

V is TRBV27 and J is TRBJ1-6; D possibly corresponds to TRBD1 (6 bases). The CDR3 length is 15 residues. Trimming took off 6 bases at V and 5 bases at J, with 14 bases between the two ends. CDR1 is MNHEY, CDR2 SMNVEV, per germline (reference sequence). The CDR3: CASRRTDTHNSPLHF. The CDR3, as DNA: TGTGCCAGCAGACGGACAGATACACATAATTCACCCCTCCACTTT.

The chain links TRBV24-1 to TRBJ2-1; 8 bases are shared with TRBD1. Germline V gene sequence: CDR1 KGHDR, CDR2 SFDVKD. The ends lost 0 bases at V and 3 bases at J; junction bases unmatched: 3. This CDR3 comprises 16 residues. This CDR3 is CATSDLRQGNYNEQFF. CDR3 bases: TGTGCCACCAGTGATTTGCGACAGGGGAACTACAATGAGCAGTTCTTC.

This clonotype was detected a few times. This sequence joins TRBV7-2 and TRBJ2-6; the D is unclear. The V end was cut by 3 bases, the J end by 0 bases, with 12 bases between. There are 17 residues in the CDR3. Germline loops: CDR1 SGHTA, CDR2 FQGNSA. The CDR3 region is CASSFPARYSGANVLTF. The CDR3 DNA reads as TGTGCCAGCAGCTTTCCCGCCAGATACTCTGGGGCCAACGTCCTGACTTTC.

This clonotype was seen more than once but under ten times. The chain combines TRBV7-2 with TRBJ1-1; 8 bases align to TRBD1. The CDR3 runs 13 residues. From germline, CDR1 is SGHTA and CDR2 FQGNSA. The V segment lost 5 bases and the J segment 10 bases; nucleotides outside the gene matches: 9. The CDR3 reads CASSARQGRVAFF. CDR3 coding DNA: TGTGCCAGCAGCGCTCGACAGGGGAGGGTAGCTTTCTTT.